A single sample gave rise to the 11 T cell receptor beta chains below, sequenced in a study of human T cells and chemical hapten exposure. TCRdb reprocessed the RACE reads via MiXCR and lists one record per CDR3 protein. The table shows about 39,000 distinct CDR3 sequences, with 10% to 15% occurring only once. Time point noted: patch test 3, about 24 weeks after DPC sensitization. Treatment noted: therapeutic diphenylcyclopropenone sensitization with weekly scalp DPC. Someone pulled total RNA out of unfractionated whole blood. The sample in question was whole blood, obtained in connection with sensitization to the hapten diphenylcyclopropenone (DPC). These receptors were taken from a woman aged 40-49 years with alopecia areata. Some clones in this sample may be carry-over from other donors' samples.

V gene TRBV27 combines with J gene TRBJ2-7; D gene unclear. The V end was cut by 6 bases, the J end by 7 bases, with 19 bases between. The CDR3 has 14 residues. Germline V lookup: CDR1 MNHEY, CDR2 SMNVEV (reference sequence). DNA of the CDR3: TGTGCCAGCAGCCTTGACGGGTCGAGTGTAGAGCAGTACTTC. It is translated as CASSLDGSSVEQYF.

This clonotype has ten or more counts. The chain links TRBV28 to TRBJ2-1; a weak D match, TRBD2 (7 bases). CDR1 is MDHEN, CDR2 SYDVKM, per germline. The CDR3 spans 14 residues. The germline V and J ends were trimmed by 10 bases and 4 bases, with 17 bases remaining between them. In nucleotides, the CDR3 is TGTGCCACCGGAGGGGGGGGCTGGTACAATGAGCAGTTCTTC. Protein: CATGGGGWYNEQFF.

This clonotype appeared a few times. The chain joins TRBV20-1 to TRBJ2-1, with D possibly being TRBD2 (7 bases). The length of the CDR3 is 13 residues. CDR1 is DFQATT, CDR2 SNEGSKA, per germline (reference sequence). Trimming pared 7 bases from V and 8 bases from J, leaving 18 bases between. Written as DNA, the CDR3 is TGCAGTGAGGGGGGACTAAAGGTCGATGAGCAGTTCTTC. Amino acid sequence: CSEGGLKVDEQFF.

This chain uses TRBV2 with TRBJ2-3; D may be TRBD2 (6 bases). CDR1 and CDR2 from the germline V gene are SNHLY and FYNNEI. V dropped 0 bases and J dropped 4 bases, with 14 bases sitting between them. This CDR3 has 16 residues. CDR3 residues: CASSEALLASSDTQYF. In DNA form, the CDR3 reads TGTGCCAGCAGTGAAGCGCTTCTAGCGAGCTCAGATACGCAGTATTTT.

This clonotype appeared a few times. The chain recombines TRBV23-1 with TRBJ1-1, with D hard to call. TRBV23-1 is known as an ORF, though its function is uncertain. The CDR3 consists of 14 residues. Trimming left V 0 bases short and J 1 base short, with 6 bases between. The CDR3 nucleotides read TGCGCCAGCAGTCAATCGGAACAGAACACTGAAGCTTTCTTT. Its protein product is CASSQSEQNTEAFF.

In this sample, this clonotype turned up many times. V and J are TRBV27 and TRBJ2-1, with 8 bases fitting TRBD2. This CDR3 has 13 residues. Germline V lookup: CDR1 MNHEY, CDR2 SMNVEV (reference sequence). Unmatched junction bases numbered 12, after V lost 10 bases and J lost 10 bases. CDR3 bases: TGTGCCACCTGGACGGGGGGGGCTTGGGAGCAGTTCTTC. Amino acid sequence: CATWTGGAWEQFF.

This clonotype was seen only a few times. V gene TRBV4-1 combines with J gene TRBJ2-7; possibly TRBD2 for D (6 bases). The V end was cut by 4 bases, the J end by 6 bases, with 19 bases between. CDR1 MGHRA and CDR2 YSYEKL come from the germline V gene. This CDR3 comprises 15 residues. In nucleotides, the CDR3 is TGCGCCAGCAGCCGCCCAGTGGGTTGGGACTCCGAGCAGTACTTC. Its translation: CASSRPVGWDSEQYF.

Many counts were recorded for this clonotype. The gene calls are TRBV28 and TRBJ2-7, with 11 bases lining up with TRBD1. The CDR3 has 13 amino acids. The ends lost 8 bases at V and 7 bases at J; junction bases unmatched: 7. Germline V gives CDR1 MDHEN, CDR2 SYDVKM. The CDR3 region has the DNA TGTGCCAGCCGTGGACAGGGGGCGCGTGAGCAGTACTTC. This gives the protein CASRGQGAREQYF.

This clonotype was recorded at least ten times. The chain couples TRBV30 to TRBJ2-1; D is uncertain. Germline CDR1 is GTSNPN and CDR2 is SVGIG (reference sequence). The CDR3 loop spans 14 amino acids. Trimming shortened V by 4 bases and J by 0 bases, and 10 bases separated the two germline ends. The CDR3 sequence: CAWKPTSSYNEQFF. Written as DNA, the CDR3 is TGTGCCTGGAAACCCACCAGCTCCTACAATGAGCAGTTCTTC.

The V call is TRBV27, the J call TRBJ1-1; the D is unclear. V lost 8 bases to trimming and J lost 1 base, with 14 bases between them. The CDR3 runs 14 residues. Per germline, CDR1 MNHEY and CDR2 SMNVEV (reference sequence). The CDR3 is CASSRDKANTEAFF. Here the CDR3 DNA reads TGTGCCAGCTCCCGTGACAAGGCGAACACTGAAGCTTTCTTT.

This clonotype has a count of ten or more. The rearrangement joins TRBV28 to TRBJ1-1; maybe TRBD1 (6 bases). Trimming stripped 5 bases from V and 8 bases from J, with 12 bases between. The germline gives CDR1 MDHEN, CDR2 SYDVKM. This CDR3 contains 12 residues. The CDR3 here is CASSVHREEAFF. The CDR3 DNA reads TGTGCCAGCAGTGTCCACAGGGAGGAAGCTTTCTTT. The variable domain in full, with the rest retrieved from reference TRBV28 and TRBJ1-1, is DVKVTQSSRYLVKRTGEKVFLECVQDMDHENMFWYRQDPGLGLRLIYFSYDVKMKEKGDIPEGYSVSREKKERFSLILESASTNQTSMYLCASSVHREEAFFGQGTRLTVV.